Below, 6 T cell receptor beta chains from the same sample are listed, as sequenced in a study of blood T cell repertoires in COVID-19. TCRdb keeps only in-frame clones here, not all; method: immunoSEQ multiplex PCR. The repertoire consists of tens of thousands of clones, with over 75% occurring once and the leading ten covering around 13%. The sample was peripheral blood. All receptors derive from a woman in her 70s with acute or convalescent COVID-19.

V gene TRBV28 combines with J gene TRBJ1-5; the D is unclear. This CDR3 comprises 14 residues. The V gene's germline CDR1 is MDHEN and CDR2 SYDVKM. The V end was cut by 5 bases, the J end by 2 bases, with 10 bases between. The CDR3 reads CASSLTVGNQPQHF. The CDR3 DNA follows: TGTGCCAGCAGTCTCACAGTGGGCAATCAGCCCCAGCATTTT.

This chain connects TRBV29-1 to TRBJ2-2; 7 bases agree with TRBD1. This CDR3 has 15 residues. J lost 0 bases, V lost 4 bases, and 5 bases had no gene match. Germline V gives CDR1 SQVTM, CDR2 ANQGSEA. This chain's CDR3 is CSVAGQGANTGELFF. The CDR3 region has the DNA TGCAGCGTTGCGGGGCAGGGGGCGAACACCGGGGAGCTGTTTTTT.

The V and J genes are TRBV19 and TRBJ1-5, with D perhaps TRBD1 (5 bases). V was cut by 3 bases and J by 6 bases, with 15 bases left in between. Germline V gene lookup returns CDR1 LNHDA and CDR2 SQIVND (reference sequence). The CDR3 has 15 amino acids. The CDR3 DNA reads as TGTGCCAGTAGTATTAAAGGGCAGGGCTTTCAGCCCCAGCATTTT. Protein: CASSIKGQGFQPQHF.

J is TRBJ1-2 and V is TRBV7-9; 8 nucleotides line up with TRBD1. Germline assignment: CDR1 SEHNR and CDR2 FQNEAQ (reference sequence). V shed 5 bases, J shed 5 bases, and the junction held 7 bases outside the gene matches. The CDR3 covers 14 residues. CDR3 bases: TGTGCCAGCAGCCCAGACAGGGGATCATATGGCTACACCTTC. Translating it yields CASSPDRGSYGYTF.

This chain connects TRBV19 to TRBJ2-2, with D unclear. The CDR3 consists of 14 residues. Germline-derived CDR1 and CDR2 are LNHDA and SQIVND (reference sequence). V lost 7 bases and J lost 6, with 15 bases in between. This CDR3 reads CASKESDAAGELFF. CDR3 nucleotide sequence: TGTGCCAGTAAGGAGAGCGACGCCGCCGGGGAGCTGTTTTTT.

A few counts support this clone. This chain connects TRBV7-9 to TRBJ2-3; a weak D match, TRBD1 (6 bases). The germline V and J ends were trimmed by 5 bases and 0 bases, with 12 bases remaining between them. The germline V gene has CDR1 SEHNR and CDR2 FQNEAQ (reference sequence). The CDR3 loop spans 15 amino acids. CDR3 DNA: TGTGCCAGCAGCCTCGGACAGACCAGCACAGATACGCAGTATTTT. The encoded protein is CASSLGQTSTDTQYF.